This TCR beta chain was sequenced during a study of blood T cells in healthy people across ages. Looking at the study overall: Template switching captured about one barcoded beta molecule per two T cells. Study results and limitations: Considered underestimates were the diversity estimates obtained from one million T cells. Higher naive T cell percentage went strongly together with higher TCR beta diversity.

Per the germline V gene, CDR1 is MDHEN and CDR2 is SYDVKM. There are 15 residues in the CDR3. After removal of 6 bases from V and 4 bases from J, the junction contained 11 bases not matched to a gene. Points on this clonotype: Its antigen is not known.

With a J-beta primer mix and a sample-barcoded 5' primer, a second PCR ran roughly 6 to 12 cycles. Researchers report that a template-switch adaptor with 12 random nucleotides tagged each cDNA molecule. TCRdb reprocessed the 5' RACE reads with MiXCR, giving one entry per CDR3 protein. This sample yields around 990,000 distinct CDR3 sequences, of which around 25% are seen a single time; around 0.75% belongs to the top ten. This sample was shared with a second study, whose subject was T cells of mothers and their children.

The rearrangement joins TRBV28 to TRBJ2-7; 8 positions agree with TRBD1. The source material was blood. This TCR came from a girl aged 2-10 years in good health. The CDR3 DNA reads TGTGCCAGCAGATCCTCCGGGACAGGCGATTACGAGCAGTACTTC. Its protein product is CASRSSGTGDYEQYF.